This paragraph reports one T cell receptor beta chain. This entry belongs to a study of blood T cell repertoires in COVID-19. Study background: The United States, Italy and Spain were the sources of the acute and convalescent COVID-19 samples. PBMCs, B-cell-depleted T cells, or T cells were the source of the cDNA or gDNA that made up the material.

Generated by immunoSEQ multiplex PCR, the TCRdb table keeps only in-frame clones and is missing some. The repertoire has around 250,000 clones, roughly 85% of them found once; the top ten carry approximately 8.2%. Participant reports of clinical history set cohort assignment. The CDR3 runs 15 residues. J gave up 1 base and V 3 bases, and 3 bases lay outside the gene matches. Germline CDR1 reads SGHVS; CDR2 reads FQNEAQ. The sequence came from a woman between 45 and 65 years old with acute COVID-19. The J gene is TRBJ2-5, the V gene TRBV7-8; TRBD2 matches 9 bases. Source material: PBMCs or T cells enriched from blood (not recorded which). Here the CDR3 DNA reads TGTGCCAGCAGCTTGGCGGGGGGGATCCAAGAGACCCAGTACTTC. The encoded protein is CASSLAGGIQETQYF. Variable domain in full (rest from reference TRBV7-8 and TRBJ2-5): GAGVSQSPRYKVAKRGQDVALRCDPISGHVSLFWYQQALGQGPEFLTYFQNEAQLDKSGLPSDRFFAERPEGSVSTLKIQRTQQEDSAVYLCASSLAGGIQETQYFGPGTRLLVL.